A selection of T cell receptor beta chains follows, all from one sample in a study of T cells after posttransplantation cyclophosphamide. TCRdb's table, derived via immunoSEQ multiplex PCR, lists solely in-frame clones and lacks some. The sample has some 40,000 clones, none seen only once. Sequencing used PBMCs. The receptors originated from a man aged 45-60 years in good health, CMV-negative, and a related stem cell transplant donor. Both conserved end residues are part of each CDR3. Each record gives: clone size, V gene, D gene, J gene, CDR3 DNA, CDR3 protein. A D gene is named only where the DNA matches it firmly. For some rows the clone size is stated as once, few or many, or as a class when expanded; others skip it.

>many|TRBV2|.|TRBJ2-7
TGTGCCAGCAGAAGGAGGGATTCCTACGAGCAGTACTTC
CASRRRDSYEQYF
>many|TRBV7-9|.|TRBJ2-6
TGTGCCAGCACCCCATCCAGAACCTCTGGGGCCAACGTCCTGACTTTC
CASTPSRTSGANVLTF
>many|TRBV27|TRBD1|TRBJ1-6
TGTGCCAGCACCCTCTCGGGACAGGGGGTCTATAATTCACCCCTCCACTTT
CASTLSGQGVYNSPLHF
>many|TRBV27|.|TRBJ2-7
TGTGCCAGCAGTTTAACGCAGGGGGGCTACGAGCAGTACTTC
CASSLTQGGYEQYF
>many|TRBV5-1|TRBD2|TRBJ2-2
TGCGCCAGCAGCTCGGGACTAGCGGGAGGGCCGATGAACACCGGGGAGCTGTTTTTT
CASSSGLAGGPMNTGELFF
>many|TRBV5-6|.|TRBJ2-7
TGTGCCAGCACCTGGGGGGTAAGACCCTACGAGCAGTACTTC
CASTWGVRPYEQYF
>few|TRBV9|TRBD2|TRBJ2-5
TGTGCCAGCAGCGTAGCTCACCTAGCGGGGGGCCAAGAGACCCAGTACTTC
CASSVAHLAGGQETQYF
>many|TRBV7-2|TRBD1|TRBJ1-4
TGTGCCAGCAGCTTGGGACAGGGGGCTGAAAAACTGTTTTTT
CASSLGQGAEKLFF
>many|TRBV27|.|TRBJ2-2
TGTGCCAGCGCATACAGGGTTGCCGGGGAGCTGTTTTTT
CASAYRVAGELFF
>many|TRBV11-2|.|TRBJ2-5
TGTGCCAGCAGCTTAGGACATCAAGAGACCCAGTACTTC
CASSLGHQETQYF
>many|TRBV5-1|.|TRBJ2-2
TGCGCCAGCAGCTTCGGTTTGTCAGGGGGGACCGGGGAGCTGTTTTTT
CASSFGLSGGTGELFF
>few|TRBV7-8|.|TRBJ2-2
TGTGCCAGCAGCCCTCAGGGAAACACCGGGGAGCTGTTTTTT
CASSPQGNTGELFF
>few|TRBV7-8|.|TRBJ2-1
TGTGCCAGCAGCTCGCTGACGGGGGTTTCCTACAATGAGCAGTTCTTC
CASSSLTGVSYNEQFF
>.|TRBV29-1|TRBD2|TRBJ2-7
TGCAGCGTTGAACCTGGACTAGCGGGGGGCTCTTGGAGCTCCTACGAGCAGTACTTC
CSVEPGLAGGSWSSYEQYF
>many|TRBV4-3|TRBD2|TRBJ2-1
TGCGCCAGCAGCCAAGGCCTAGCGGGGGGTGGCAATGAGCAGTTCTTC
CASSQGLAGGGNEQFF
>few|TRBV20-1|.|TRBJ2-7
TGCAGTGCTAGAAAGGGGAACGAGCAGTACTTC
CSARKGNEQYF
>many|TRBV5-8|.|TRBJ1-4
TGTGCCAGCAGCAGGACACTTAATGAAAAACTGTTTTTT
CASSRTLNEKLFF
>many|TRBV5-1|TRBD1|TRBJ2-2
TGCGCCAGCAGACGGGACAGGGGGCTGAACGGGGAGCTGTTTTTT
CASRRDRGLNGELFF
>many|TRBV5-1|TRBD1|TRBJ2-1
TGCGCCAGCAGCTTGGGGGACAGGGCAGGTAATGAGCAGTTCTTC
CASSLGDRAGNEQFF
>many|TRBV9|.|TRBJ2-1
TGTGCCAGCAGCGGGGAGGGGACACGGCAGTTCTTC
CASSGEGTRQFF
>many|TRBV10-3|TRBD2|TRBJ2-1
TGTGCCACGGCCCTAGGGGCTAGCGGGATTAGCAATGAGCAGTTCTTC
CATALGASGISNEQFF
>many|TRBV6-5|.|TRBJ2-7
TGTGCCAGCAGTTACTCGATTCTCAGCGGATACGAGCAGTACTTC
CASSYSILSGYEQYF
>few|TRBV29-1|.|TRBJ2-3
TGCAGCGTTAAGGGGCAGTACACAGATACGCAGTATTTT
CSVKGQYTDTQYF
>many|TRBV5-4|TRBD1|TRBJ2-1
TGTGCCAGCAGCAGGACAGGGGCCTCCTACAATGAGCAGTTCTTC
CASSRTGASYNEQFF
>few|TRBV11-2|.|TRBJ2-1
TGTGCCAGCTCCACTTACCGGGACTTCAAATCCTACAATGAGCAGTTCTTC
CASSTYRDFKSYNEQFF
>many|TRBV5-1|TRBD2|TRBJ2-5
TGCGCCAGCAGCTGGGGGGGAGGAGGGCAAGAGACCCAGTACTTC
CASSWGGGGQETQYF
>many|TRBV19|TRBD1|TRBJ2-3
TGTGCCAGTAGTCCGCGACAGGGGAGAAGGTTCGGGAGCACAGATACGCAGTATTTT
CASSPRQGRRFGSTDTQYF